The rows below give T cell receptor beta chains drawn from one sample of a study of cytomegalovirus exposure and HLA in healthy donors. Profiling relied on immunoSEQ multiplex PCR, and the TCRdb table lists in-frame clones only, not all of them. In total, the table holds approximately 180,000 clones. Input material: PBMCs. The receptor set was obtained from a man aged 25-40 years in good health and CMV-seronegative. The CDR3 runs from the conserved cysteine through the conserved F or W. D genes are given only for firm matches.

V gene,D gene,J gene,CDR3 DNA,CDR3 protein
TRBV5-1,-,TRBJ1-2,TGCGCCAGCAGCCGGGGAAAAAACTATGGCTACACCTTC,CASSRGKNYGYTF
TRBV6-5,TRBD2,TRBJ2-1,TGTGCCAGCAGTTACGGGCCTAGCGGGGGATATGAGCAGTTCTTC,CASSYGPSGGYEQFF
TRBV2,-,TRBJ1-4,TGTGCCAGCAGCTCCCAGGGGCCAACTAATGAAAAACTGTTTTTT,CASSSQGPTNEKLFF
TRBV30,-,TRBJ1-5,TGTGCCTGGAGTGGTTCCAACAATCAGCCCCAGCATTTT,CAWSGSNNQPQHF
TRBV11-3,-,TRBJ1-2,TGTGCCAGCAGCCTCACAAGCTATGGCTACACCTTC,CASSLTSYGYTF
TRBV28,-,TRBJ1-5,TGTGCCAGCAGTTTGGGAGGGTATCCGGCATATAGCAATCAGCCCCAGCATTTT,CASSLGGYPAYSNQPQHF
TRBV14,TRBD1,TRBJ2-7,TGTGCCAGCAGCCCCGCCGGGGCAGGGGGCTTCGCGGGGCAGTACTTC,CASSPAGAGGFAGQYF
TRBV28,TRBD2,TRBJ2-1,TGTGCCAGCAGTACGGCCGCGGGAGTCCTCAATGAGCAGTTCTTC,CASSTAAGVLNEQFF
TRBV18,TRBD1,TRBJ2-7,TGTGCCAGCTCACCACCCTCTAGGGGGCTATACGAGCAGTACTTC,CASSPPSRGLYEQYF
TRBV7-9,TRBD2,TRBJ2-1,TGTGCCAGCAGCTTAGGCAGCGGGGGGGCAAATGAGCAGTTCTTC,CASSLGSGGANEQFF
TRBV30,TRBD1,TRBJ1-4,TGTGCCTGGACGGTGAACAGGGGAATAAAACTGTTTTTT,CAWTVNRGIKLFF
TRBV6-6,-,TRBJ1-5,TGTGCCGGAGGCCAGCCCCAGCATTTT,CAGGQPQHF
TRBV5-1,TRBD2,TRBJ2-1,TGCGCCAGCAGCGGATTAGCGGGAGTAACCTACAATGAGCAGTTCTTC,CASSGLAGVTYNEQFF
TRBV4-3,-,TRBJ1-5,TGCGCCAGCAGCCAAGATTCTGCCCAAGCGGGATCGGGCAATCAGCCCCAGCATTTT,CASSQDSAQAGSGNQPQHF
TRBV10-3,TRBD2,TRBJ2-7,TGTGCCATCAGTACGGGACTAGCGAACCACGAGCAGTACTTC,CAISTGLANHEQYF
TRBV6-1,TRBD1,TRBJ1-6,TGTGCCAGCAGTGCCGGGACAGGGGCTTCACCCCTCCACTTT,CASSAGTGASPLHF
TRBV7-8,TRBD2,TRBJ2-3,TGTGCCAGCAGCTTAGCGGCCAGCGGGAGGACAGATACGCAGTATTTT,CASSLAASGRTDTQYF
TRBV21-1,-,TRBJ1-5,TGTGCCAGCAGCAAAGGGGGGACAGGGGCTGATAGCAATCAGCCCCAGCATTTT,CASSKGGTGADSNQPQHF
TRBV2,TRBD2,TRBJ2-7,TGTGCCAGCAGCCCCCCTAGCGGGGGGGCCTACGAGCAGTACTTC,CASSPPSGGAYEQYF
TRBV6-1,-,TRBJ1-1,TGTGCCAGCGACACTAACACTGAAGCTTTCTTT,CASDTNTEAFF
TRBV6-1,-,TRBJ2-2,TGTGCCAGCAAACAGCATTCGAACACCGGGGAGCTGTTTTTT,CASKQHSNTGELFF
TRBV5-4,TRBD2,TRBJ2-1,TGTGCCAGCAGCTTCCGCACCTCGATAGCGGGAGCCTACAATGAGCAGTTCTTC,CASSFRTSIAGAYNEQFF
TRBV27,TRBD2,TRBJ2-7,TGTGCCAGCAGTTTAAAATCCTCTAGCGGGGGCTACGAGCAGTACTTC,CASSLKSSSGGYEQYF
TRBV30,-,TRBJ1-6,TGTGCCTGGAGTGGAGGGAATAATTCACCCCTCCACTTT,CAWSGGNNSPLHF
TRBV7-9,-,TRBJ2-2,TGTGCCAGCAGCCTCGGAGCCGGGGAGCTGTTTTTT,CASSLGAGELFF
TRBV6-5,TRBD1,TRBJ1-1,TGTGCCAGCAGTTGGACAGGGGGAACTGAAGCTTTCTTT,CASSWTGGTEAFF
TRBV19,-,TRBJ1-5,TGTGCCAGTAGTATCGGGACACGTAGCAATCAGCCCCAGCATTTT,CASSIGTRSNQPQHF
TRBV7-2,-,TRBJ2-1,TGTGCCAGCAGCTTAGGGCGGGCTTTTGAGAATGAGCAGCTCTTC,CASSLGRAFENEQLF
TRBV5-1,TRBD1,TRBJ1-2,TGCGCCAGCAGCTCCACCGGGACAGCCTATGGCTACACCTTC,CASSSTGTAYGYTF
TRBV28,-,TRBJ2-3,TGTGCCAGCTGGTCCGGGAGTGAGGGTACGCAGTATTTT,CASWSGSEGTQYF
TRBV7-6,TRBD2,TRBJ2-3,TGTGCCAGCAGCCAACTTAGCGGGGGTATGAAGGCAGATACGCAGTATTTT,CASSQLSGGMKADTQYF
TRBV7-9,-,TRBJ2-6,TGTGCCAGCAGCTTAAGGGGTTCTGGGGCCAACGTCCTGACTTTC,CASSLRGSGANVLTF